The 29 T cell receptor beta chains listed next were all sequenced from one sample in a study of patients and donors after allogeneic stem cell transplantation. TCRdb fed the RT-PCR reads into MiXCR, producing one record per CDR3 protein. The sample comprises 920,000 or so distinct CDR3 sequences, more than 15% of which are singletons, and 5.5% to 6.5% rests with the top ten. Material: blood, either unsorted or a sorted T cell fraction (not recorded which). These receptors originate from a human donor who was either an allogeneic HSCT recipient or a stem cell or donor lymphocyte infusion donor (not recorded which). It is not recorded whose cells these are; they may come from a transplant donor.

This clonotype occurred a few times. The CDR3, as DNA: TGTGCCAGCAGCTCCCGGACGGGGCCCACTGAAGCTTTCTTT. It specifies CASSSRTGPTEAFF. The chain is built from TRBV7-2 and TRBJ1-1, with a weak D call TRBD1 (5 bases). The CDR3 is 14 amino acids. CDR1 SGHTA and CDR2 FQGNSA come from the germline V gene. Trimming shortened V by 4 bases and J by 4 bases, and 13 bases separated the two germline ends.

This clonotype has just one count. A read error may explain this, as a much larger clone is one base away. This chain joins TRBV29-1 and TRBJ2-3, with 8 bases that match TRBD1. Germline V gene data show CDR1 as SQVTM and CDR2 as ANQGSEA. Trimming at V came to 8 bases and at J to 2 bases, leaving 9 bases not matched to a gene. CDR3 size: 14 residues. The CDR3 region is CSTRRGLTTDTQYF. The CDR3, as DNA: TGCAGCACACGCAGGGGGCTTACCACAGATACGCAGTATTTT.

The CDR3 sequence: CASSRQSSFNYEQYF. The CDR3 nucleotides read TGTGCCAGCAGCCGCCAGTCCAGTTTCAACTACGAGCAGTACTTC. The chain is built from TRBV14 and TRBJ2-7, with unresolved D. Per the germline V gene, CDR1 is SGHDN and CDR2 is FVKESK. Trimming removed 4 bases at V and 3 bases at J, with 16 bases between. The CDR3 loop spans 15 amino acids.

This clonotype was seen a few times. This chain uses TRBV12-3 or TRBV12-4 with TRBJ2-7, with D unclear. Trimming took off 5 bases at V and 5 bases at J, with 10 bases between the two ends. This CDR3 region has 12 residues. In nucleotides, the CDR3 is TGTGCCAGCAGTCCCGACACGGACGAGCAGTACTTC. It translates to CASSPDTDEQYF.

The chain uses TRBV20-1 and TRBJ2-7, with a weak D call TRBD2 (6 bases). V was clipped by 2 bases and J by 4 bases, with 15 bases between them. The V gene's germline CDR1 is DFQATT and CDR2 SNEGSKA (reference sequence). This CDR3 comprises 14 residues. The chain's CDR3 is CSARSPGVIYEQYF. The CDR3 nucleotides read TGCAGTGCTAGATCACCGGGAGTTATTTACGAGCAGTACTTC.

This clonotype occurred a few times. The chain links TRBV15 to TRBJ2-3, with 8 bases fitting TRBD2. This CDR3 spans 16 amino acids. Per the germline V gene, CDR1 is LNHNV and CDR2 is YYDKDF (reference sequence). The junction had 6 bases not matched to a gene; V was cut back by 2 bases and J by 2 bases. In DNA form, the CDR3 reads TGTGCCACCAGCAGACTCCAAGCGGGGGTCACAGATACGCAGTATTTT. Protein product: CATSRLQAGVTDTQYF.

A few counts support this clonotype. The V call is TRBV27, the J call TRBJ2-7; either TRBD1 or TRBD2 may supply D (5 bases each). There are 14 residues in the CDR3. From germline, CDR1 is MNHEY and CDR2 SMNVEV (reference sequence). Trimming shortened V by 3 bases and J by 4 bases, and 13 bases separated the two germline ends. CDR3 amino acids: CASSFAWWGYEQYF. Written as DNA, the CDR3 is TGTGCCAGCAGTTTTGCGTGGTGGGGGTACGAGCAGTACTTC.

V usage is TRBV29-1 and J usage is TRBJ1-1; no clear D gene. The CDR3 is 13 residues long. CDR1 SQVTM and CDR2 ANQGSEA come from the germline V gene. The V end lost 4 bases, the J end lost 0 bases, and 9 bases lay between the germline ends. The CDR3 DNA sequence: TGCAGCGTTGCAGCACTAATGAACACTGAAGCTTTCTTT. This codes for CSVAALMNTEAFF.

This chain links TRBV27 with TRBJ2-7, with D possibly being TRBD1 or TRBD2 (5 bases each). The germline gives CDR1 MNHEY, CDR2 SMNVEV (reference sequence). The CDR3 runs 15 residues. The ends were cut back, 3 bases at V and 2 bases at J, with 14 bases in the middle. In DNA form, the CDR3 reads TGTGCCAGCAGTTTGCTCCGTCAGGGACCCTACGAGCAGTACTTC. Translated, it gives CASSLLRQGPYEQYF.

CDR3 protein: CASSGISYGYTF. The CDR3 DNA is TGTGCCAGCAGCGGCATTTCCTATGGCTACACCTTC. This sequence joins TRBV5-6 and TRBJ1-2; D ambiguous. CDR1 SGHDT and CDR2 YYEEEE come from the germline V gene. The CDR3 sequence is 12 residues long. Trimming pared 4 bases from V and 4 bases from J, leaving 8 bases between.

V usage is TRBV5-6 and J usage is TRBJ2-7; 12 bases match TRBD1. Germline values: CDR1 SGHDT, CDR2 YYEEEE. The CDR3 runs 15 residues. V gave up 2 bases and J gave up 5 bases; unmatched junction bases: 5. DNA for the CDR3: TGTGCCAGCAGCTTAGGGACAGGGGGCGTCCACGAGCAGTACTTC. Translated, it gives CASSLGTGGVHEQYF.

This clonotype was seen a few times. In DNA form, the CDR3 reads TGTGCCAGCAGTTCTTCTGCTACTAGCGTCAGGAAGACCCAGTACTTC. Translation gives CASSSSATSVRKTQYF. The chain has TRBV28 and TRBJ2-5; 7 bases are shared with TRBD2. Per the germline V gene, CDR1 is MDHEN and CDR2 is SYDVKM. This CDR3 comprises 16 residues. V lost 4 bases, J lost 6 bases, and 14 bases stayed unmatched.

Only a few counts were recorded for this clonotype. This chain connects TRBV27 to TRBJ2-2, with D possibly being TRBD1 (6 bases). Germline V gives CDR1 MNHEY, CDR2 SMNVEV (reference sequence). Trimming cost V 1 base and J 0 bases, with 12 bases left between them. This CDR3 has 17 residues. The CDR3 here is CASSLFRGQPNTGELFF. The CDR3 coding sequence is TGTGCCAGCAGTTTATTCCGCGGACAGCCGAACACCGGGGAGCTGTTTTTT.

This clonotype has only one observation. The V call is TRBV7-2, the J call TRBJ2-7; the match to TRBD2 covers 9 bases. Germline assignment: CDR1 SGHTA and CDR2 FQGNSA. This CDR3 comprises 15 residues. The junction had 7 bases not matched to a gene; V was cut back by 6 bases and J by 1 base. In DNA, the CDR3 is TGTGCCAGCAGACTAGCGGGCCTTAATTCCTACGAGCAGTACTTC. This encodes CASRLAGLNSYEQYF.

The rearrangement uses TRBV9 and TRBJ2-5, with D possibly being TRBD2 (6 bases). This CDR3 is built from 14 residues. The germline CDR1 and CDR2 sequences are SGDLS and YYNGEE. V dropped 3 bases and J dropped 7 bases, with 16 bases sitting between them. The DNA of the CDR3 is TGTGCCAGCAGCGGGGGACTCCTCGGCGGGACCCAGTACTTC. This codes for CASSGGLLGGTQYF. Variable domain in full (rest from reference TRBV9 and TRBJ2-5): DSGVTQTPKHLITATGQRVTLRCSPRSGDLSVYWYQQSLDQGLQFLIQYYNGEERAKGNILERFSAQQFPDLHSELNLSSLELGDSALYFCASSGGLLGGTQYFGPGTRLLVL.

This clonotype has a handful of counts. The rearrangement uses TRBV12-3 or TRBV12-4 and TRBJ2-7; D may be TRBD1 or TRBD2 (6 bases each). V dropped 8 bases and J dropped 5 bases, with 22 bases sitting between them. The CDR3 sequence is 15 residues long. The CDR3 DNA follows: TGTGCCAGCTCTTTCGCCGGGGGCGAGAAGAACGAGCAGTACTTC. It specifies CASSFAGGEKNEQYF.

This clonotype was found a few times. The CDR3 protein is CASMRTALGPQHF. The CDR3 DNA follows: TGTGCCAGCATGCGGACAGCCCTAGGGCCCCAGCATTTT. The rearrangement links TRBV2 to TRBJ1-5; possibly TRBD1 for D (6 bases). Germline CDR1 SNHLY, CDR2 FYNNEI. The germline V and J ends were trimmed by 7 bases and 9 bases, with 16 bases remaining between them. CDR3 length: 13 amino acids.

This clonotype was counted at least ten times. V usage is TRBV7-9 and J usage is TRBJ1-1; D gene unclear. Germline V lookup: CDR1 SEHNR, CDR2 FQNEAQ (reference sequence). The V end was cut by 6 bases, the J end by 1 base, with 15 bases between. The CDR3 runs to 15 residues. CDR3 residues: CASRPFVSGNTEAFF. The CDR3 DNA is TGTGCCAGCAGGCCTTTTGTGAGCGGGAACACTGAAGCTTTCTTT.

This clonotype was counted only a few times. V usage is TRBV29-1 and J usage is TRBJ2-1, with no clear D. The germline V gene has CDR1 SQVTM and CDR2 ANQGSEA. V lost 7 bases to trimming and J lost 13 bases, with 14 bases between them. This CDR3 is built from 10 residues. This CDR3 is CSASLELQFF. The CDR3 region has the DNA TGCAGCGCCTCACTGGAGCTCCAGTTCTTC.

The J gene is TRBJ2-2, the V gene TRBV5-6, with D perhaps being TRBD1 or TRBD2 (5 bases each). The CDR3 runs 17 residues. Germline V gene lookup returns CDR1 SGHDT and CDR2 YYEEEE. V was cut by 0 bases and J by 2 bases, with 14 bases left in between. Here the CDR3 DNA reads TGTGCCAGCAGCTTGGAGGGACCCCCAGTAAACACCGGGGAGCTGTTTTTT. Translation: CASSLEGPPVNTGELFF.

This clonotype was counted only a few times. V and J are TRBV24-1 and TRBJ2-2; possibly TRBD1 for D (5 bases). V gave up 9 bases and J gave up 5 bases, with 12 bases separating them. Germline CDR1 KGHDR, CDR2 SFDVKD. The CDR3 covers 13 residues. CDR3 sequence reads: CATGAGPTGELFF. CDR3 bases: TGTGCCACCGGAGCAGGGCCAACCGGGGAGCTGTTTTTT.

This clonotype was detected only a few times. V is TRBV24-1 and J is TRBJ2-3; 11 bases map to TRBD1. The V gene end was trimmed by 0 bases and the J gene end by 4 bases; junction bases not matched to a gene: 2. The CDR3 loop spans 16 amino acids. Germline V gene data show CDR1 as KGHDR and CDR2 as SFDVKD. The CDR3 protein is CATSDLRTGGPDTQYF. CDR3 nucleotides: TGTGCCACCAGTGATTTGAGGACAGGGGGCCCAGATACGCAGTATTTT.

This clonotype came up a few times. The J gene is TRBJ2-1, the V gene TRBV7-2; TRBD1 aligns across 8 bases. The CDR3 is 16 amino acids. From germline, CDR1 is SGHTA and CDR2 FQGNSA. Germline trimming cut 7 bases from V and 8 bases from J; bases unmatched to any gene: 16. CDR3 residues: CASTLSVGQGAHEQFF. The CDR3 nucleotides read TGTGCCAGCACCTTGAGTGTAGGTCAGGGGGCCCATGAGCAGTTCTTC.

In its sample, this clonotype was seen a few times. This chain links TRBV2 with TRBJ2-7; no firm D call. V lost 3 bases to trimming and J lost 7 bases, with 10 bases between them. Germline V gene lookup returns CDR1 SNHLY and CDR2 FYNNEI. This CDR3 has 12 residues. The CDR3 loop is CASSDISREQYF. CDR3 DNA: TGTGCCAGCAGTGACATAAGTAGGGAGCAGTACTTC.

The sample holds a few counts of this clonotype. This chain connects TRBV9 to TRBJ2-1, with D perhaps assigned TRBD1 or TRBD2 (5 bases each). Between the trimmed V and J ends, which lost 2 bases and 3 bases, there was a span of 12 bases. The CDR3 is 15 residues long. Germline V CDR1 and CDR2: SGDLS, YYNGEE. Here the CDR3 DNA reads TGTGCCAGCAGCGTCGACGGGACGGACTACAATGAGCAGTTCTTC. Translating it yields CASSVDGTDYNEQFF.

This chain connects TRBV12-3 or TRBV12-4 to TRBJ2-3; the D gene is possibly TRBD2 (5 bases). Trimming took off 3 bases at V and 2 bases at J, with 9 bases between the two ends. The CDR3 runs to 14 residues. CDR3: CASSFERITDTQYF. The CDR3 bases are TGTGCCAGCAGTTTCGAGCGGATCACAGATACGCAGTATTTT.

In its sample, this clonotype was seen many times. V gene TRBV12-3 or TRBV12-4 combines with J gene TRBJ2-2, with a possible D match to TRBD2 (6 bases). The CDR3 spans 13 residues. The V and J ends lost 10 bases and 5 bases respectively, with 14 bases between them. The CDR3 loop is CAIAGGRTGELFF. The CDR3 coding sequence is TGTGCCATAGCTGGAGGGCGTACCGGGGAGCTGTTTTTT.

This clonotype was seen at least ten times. This sequence joins TRBV12-3 or TRBV12-4 and TRBJ2-7; the D is unclear. The CDR3 is made up of 12 amino acids. V dropped 3 bases and J dropped 5 bases, with 8 bases sitting between them. The CDR3 region has the DNA TGTGCCAGCAGTTTCAACCCGGACGAGCAGTACTTC. It codes for CASSFNPDEQYF.

This clonotype was seen a handful of times. The chain is built from TRBV29-1 and TRBJ1-1, with TRBD1 matching over 8 bases. The ends lost 7 bases at V and 5 bases at J; junction bases unmatched: 9. Germline lookup yields CDR1 SQVTM and CDR2 ANQGSEA. There are 13 residues in the CDR3. CDR3 loop: CSAHQGAGTEAFF. Here the CDR3 DNA reads TGCAGCGCCCACCAGGGGGCCGGAACTGAAGCTTTCTTT.